This T cell receptor beta chain was sequenced in a study of T cells in Graves' hyperthyroidism and ophthalmopathy. Concerning this clonotype: The antigen remains unidentified.

CDR3 length: 15 residues. The ends were cut back, 5 bases at V and 5 bases at J, with 16 bases in the middle. Germline V gene sequence: CDR1 SEHNR, CDR2 FQNEAQ (reference sequence). The study defined stable Graves' hyperthyroidism as no ophthalmopathy progression within 18 months. Every diagnosis used clinical symptoms, serum thyroxine and TRAb, thyroid ultrasound and orbital computed tomography. Study-level points and caveats: Clonotypes that were expanded in thyroid above 0.001 mostly appeared in blood too.

Researchers took RNA transcripts and amplified the TCR beta CDR3 regions from them. The HTBI primer set drove a first-round RT-PCR of the TCR CDR3. TCRdb ran MiXCR on the multiplex PCR reads and lists one entry per CDR3 protein. The sample has 750,000 to 950,000 distinct CDR3 sequences, approximately 40% seen once; the top ten hold over 8%. Sequencing used blood. The chain combines TRBV7-9 with TRBJ1-5; possibly TRBD1 for D (6 bases). The origin of this receptor is a young man with Graves' hyperthyroidism. The CDR3 protein is CASSGSQGIDQPQHF. CDR3 in DNA: TGTGCCAGCAGCGGATCGCAGGGGATCGATCAGCCCCAGCATTTT.